This T cell receptor beta chain was sequenced for a study of vaccination effects on CD4 cells after COVID-19. CDR3 length equals 16 residues. V lost 4 bases, J lost 3 bases, and 7 bases stayed unmatched. The germline gives CDR1 LGHDT, CDR2 YNNKEL (reference sequence). This clone was seen a single time. Its antigen is as yet unknown. Study-wide results and limits: Limitations: small convalescent group and missing early post-infection timepoints.

Sequenced by immunoSEQ multiplex PCR; TCRdb stores in-frame clones only, minus some. The sample gives 30,000 or so clones, around 70% of which show up once; around 28% is in the top ten. Within the ViraFEST assay, antigen-specific CD4+ T cells underwent expansion with viral peptide pools prior to sequencing. Following an approximately ten-day culture, CD4+ T cells were purified. Nucleocapsid antibodies stayed negative before and after vaccination, showing no earlier SARS-CoV-2 infection. Cultures had half their medium replaced with IL-2 medium on days 3 and 7. The sequences come from CD4+ T cells from PBMCs cultured with HCoV-229E spike peptides, collected before COVID-19 vaccination. The origin of this receptor is a human donor who received a COVID-19 vaccine. This chain joins TRBV3-1 (or the pseudogene TRBV3-2) and TRBJ2-3; TRBD2 matches at 10 bases. The CDR3 DNA follows: TGTGCCAGCAGCCCCCGGACTAGCGGCCCGACAGATACGCAGTATTTT. Translation: CASSPRTSGPTDTQYF.